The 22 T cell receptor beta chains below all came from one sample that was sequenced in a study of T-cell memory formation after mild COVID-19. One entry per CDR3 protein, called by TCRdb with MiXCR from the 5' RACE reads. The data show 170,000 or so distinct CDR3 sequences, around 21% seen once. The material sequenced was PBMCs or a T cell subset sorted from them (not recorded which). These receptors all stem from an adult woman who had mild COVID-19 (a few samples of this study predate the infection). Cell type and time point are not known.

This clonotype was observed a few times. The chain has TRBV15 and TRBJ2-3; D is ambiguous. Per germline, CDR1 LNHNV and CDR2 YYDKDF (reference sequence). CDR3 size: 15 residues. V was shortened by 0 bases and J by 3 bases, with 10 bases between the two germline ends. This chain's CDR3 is CATSRELGGTDTQYF. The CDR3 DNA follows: TGTGCCACCAGCAGAGAATTAGGTGGGACAGATACGCAGTATTTT. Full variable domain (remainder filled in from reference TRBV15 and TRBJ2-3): DAMVIQNPRYQVTQFGKPVTLSCSQTLNHNVMYWYQQKSSQAPKLLFHYYDKDFNNEADTPDNFQSRRPNTSFCFLDIRSPGLGDTAMYLCATSRELGGTDTQYFGPGTRLTVL.

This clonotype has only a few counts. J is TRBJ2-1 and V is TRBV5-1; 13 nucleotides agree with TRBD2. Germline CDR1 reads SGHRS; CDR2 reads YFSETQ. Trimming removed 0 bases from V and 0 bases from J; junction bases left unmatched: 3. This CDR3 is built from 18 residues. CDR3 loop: CASSLGTSGSNSYNEQFF. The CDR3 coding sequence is TGCGCCAGCAGCTTGGGGACTAGCGGGAGTAACTCCTACAATGAGCAGTTCTTC.

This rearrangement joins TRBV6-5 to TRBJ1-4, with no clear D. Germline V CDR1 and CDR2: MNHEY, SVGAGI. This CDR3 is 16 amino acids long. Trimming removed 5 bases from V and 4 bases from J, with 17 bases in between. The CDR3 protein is CASSLDGGLINEKLFF. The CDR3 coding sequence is TGTGCCAGCAGTCTCGACGGTGGACTCATTAATGAAAAACTGTTTTTT.

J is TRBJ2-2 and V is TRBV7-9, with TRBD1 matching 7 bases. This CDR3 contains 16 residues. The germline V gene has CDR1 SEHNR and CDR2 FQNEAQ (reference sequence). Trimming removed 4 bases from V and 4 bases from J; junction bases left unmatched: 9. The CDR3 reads CASSYPGTAITGELFF. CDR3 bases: TGTGCCAGCAGCTATCCGGGGACAGCGATCACCGGGGAGCTGTTTTTT.

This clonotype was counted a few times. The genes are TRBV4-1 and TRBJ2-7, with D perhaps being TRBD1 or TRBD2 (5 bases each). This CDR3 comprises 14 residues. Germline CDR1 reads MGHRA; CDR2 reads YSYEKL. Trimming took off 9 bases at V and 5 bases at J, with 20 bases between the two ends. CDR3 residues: CARAPPGALDEQYF. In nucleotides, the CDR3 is TGCGCCAGAGCTCCACCCGGGGCACTAGACGAGCAGTACTTC.

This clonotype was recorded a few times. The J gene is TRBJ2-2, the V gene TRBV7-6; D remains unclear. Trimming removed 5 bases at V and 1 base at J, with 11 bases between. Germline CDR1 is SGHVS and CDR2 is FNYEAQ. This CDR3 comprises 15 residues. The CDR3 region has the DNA TGTGCCAGCAGCCGATGGGGATTGAACACCGGGGAGCTGTTTTTT. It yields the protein CASSRWGLNTGELFF.

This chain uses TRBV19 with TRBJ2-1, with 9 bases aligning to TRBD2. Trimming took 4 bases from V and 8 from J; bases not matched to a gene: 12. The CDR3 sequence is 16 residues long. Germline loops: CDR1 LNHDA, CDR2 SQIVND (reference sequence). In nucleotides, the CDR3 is TGTGCCAGTAGTACTAAGGTCCTAGCGGGATGGGATGAGCAGTTCTTC. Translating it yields CASSTKVLAGWDEQFF.

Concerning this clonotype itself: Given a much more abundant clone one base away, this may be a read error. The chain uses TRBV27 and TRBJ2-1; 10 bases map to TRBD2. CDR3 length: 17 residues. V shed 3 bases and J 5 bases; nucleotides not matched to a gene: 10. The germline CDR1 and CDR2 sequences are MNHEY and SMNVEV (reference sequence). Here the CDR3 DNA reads TGTGCCAGCAGTTTGGGGCTAGCGGGAGTGTCGAACAATGAGCAGTTCTTC. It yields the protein CASSLGLAGVSNNEQFF.

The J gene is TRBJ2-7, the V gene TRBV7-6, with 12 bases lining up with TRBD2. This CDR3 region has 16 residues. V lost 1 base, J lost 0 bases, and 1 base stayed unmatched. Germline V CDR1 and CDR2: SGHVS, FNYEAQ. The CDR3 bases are TGTGCCAGCAGCTTAGAGACTAGCGGGAGCTCCTACGAGCAGTACTTC. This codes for CASSLETSGSSYEQYF.

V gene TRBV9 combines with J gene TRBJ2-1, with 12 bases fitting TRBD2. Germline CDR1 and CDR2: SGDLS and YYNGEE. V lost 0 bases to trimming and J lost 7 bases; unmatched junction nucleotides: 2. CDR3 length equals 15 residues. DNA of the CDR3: TGTGCCAGCAGCGTAGGGCTAGCGGGAGGGAATGAGCAGTTCTTC. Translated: CASSVGLAGGNEQFF.

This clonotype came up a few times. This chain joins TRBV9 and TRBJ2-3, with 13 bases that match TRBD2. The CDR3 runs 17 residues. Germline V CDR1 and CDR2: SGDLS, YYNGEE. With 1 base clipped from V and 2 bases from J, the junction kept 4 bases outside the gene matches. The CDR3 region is CASSVTSGGESTDTQYF. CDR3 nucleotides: TGTGCCAGCAGCGTAACTAGCGGGGGGGAGTCCACAGATACGCAGTATTTT.

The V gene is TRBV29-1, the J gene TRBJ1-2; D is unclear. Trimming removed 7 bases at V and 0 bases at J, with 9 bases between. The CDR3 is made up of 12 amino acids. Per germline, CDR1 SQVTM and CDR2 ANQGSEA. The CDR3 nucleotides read TGCAGCGCGATAATAACTAACTATGGCTACACCTTC. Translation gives CSAIITNYGYTF.

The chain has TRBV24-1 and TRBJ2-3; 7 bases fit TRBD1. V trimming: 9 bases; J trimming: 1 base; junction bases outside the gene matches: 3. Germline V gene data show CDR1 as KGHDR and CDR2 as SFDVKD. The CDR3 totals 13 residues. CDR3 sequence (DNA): TGTGCCACCGAGGGGGCGGGCACAGATACGCAGTATTTT. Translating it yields CATEGAGTDTQYF.

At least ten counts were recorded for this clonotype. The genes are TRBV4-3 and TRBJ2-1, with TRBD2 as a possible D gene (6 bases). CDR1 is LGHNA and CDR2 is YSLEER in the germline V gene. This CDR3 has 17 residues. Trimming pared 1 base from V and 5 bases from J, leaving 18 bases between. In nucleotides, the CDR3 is TGCGCCAGCAGCCAAGGTCCAGCGGGTGGCTCGGACAATGAGCAGTTCTTC. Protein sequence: CASSQGPAGGSDNEQFF.

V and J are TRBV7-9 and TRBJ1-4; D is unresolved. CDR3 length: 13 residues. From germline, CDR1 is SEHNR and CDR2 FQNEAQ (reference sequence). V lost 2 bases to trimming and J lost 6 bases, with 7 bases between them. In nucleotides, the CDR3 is TGTGCCAGCAGCTTAAGCGGGGATGAAAAACTGTTTTTT. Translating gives CASSLSGDEKLFF.

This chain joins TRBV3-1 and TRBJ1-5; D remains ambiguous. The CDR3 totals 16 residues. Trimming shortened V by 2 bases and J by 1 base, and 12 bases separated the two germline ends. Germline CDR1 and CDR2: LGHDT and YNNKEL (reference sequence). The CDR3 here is CASSQSPIDSNQPQHF. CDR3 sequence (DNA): TGTGCCAGCAGCCAAAGTCCAATAGACAGCAATCAGCCCCAGCATTTT.

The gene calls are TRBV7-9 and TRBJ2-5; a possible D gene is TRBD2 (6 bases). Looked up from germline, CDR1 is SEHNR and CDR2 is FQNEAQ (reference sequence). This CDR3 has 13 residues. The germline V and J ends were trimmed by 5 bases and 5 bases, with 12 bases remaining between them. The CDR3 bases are TGTGCCAGCAGCCAAGCAGGGAGGGAGACCCAGTACTTC. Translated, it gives CASSQAGRETQYF.

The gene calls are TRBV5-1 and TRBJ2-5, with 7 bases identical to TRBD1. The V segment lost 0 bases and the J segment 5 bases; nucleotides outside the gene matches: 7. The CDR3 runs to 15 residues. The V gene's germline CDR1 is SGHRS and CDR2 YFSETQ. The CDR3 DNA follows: TGCGCCAGCAGCTTGGGGGACAGTCTCCAGGAGACCCAGTACTTC. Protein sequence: CASSLGDSLQETQYF.

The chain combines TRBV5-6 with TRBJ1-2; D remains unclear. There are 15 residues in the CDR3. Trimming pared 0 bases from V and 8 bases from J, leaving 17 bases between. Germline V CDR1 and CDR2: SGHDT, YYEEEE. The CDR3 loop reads CASSLDGGPVRGYTF. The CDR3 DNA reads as TGTGCCAGCAGCTTGGACGGCGGACCGGTCCGGGGCTACACCTTC. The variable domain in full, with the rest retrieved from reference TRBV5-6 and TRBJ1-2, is DAGVTQSPTHLIKTRGQQVTLRCSPKSGHDTVSWYQQALGQGPQFIFQYYEEEERQRGNFPDRFSGHQFPNYSSELNVNALLLGDSALYLCASSLDGGPVRGYTFGSGTRLTVV.

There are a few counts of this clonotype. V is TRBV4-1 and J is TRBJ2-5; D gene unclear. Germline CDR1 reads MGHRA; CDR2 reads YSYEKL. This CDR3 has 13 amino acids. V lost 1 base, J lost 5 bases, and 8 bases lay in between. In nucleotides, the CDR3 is TGCGCCAGCAGCCAAGGTGGTGCGGAGACCCAGTACTTC. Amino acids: CASSQGGAETQYF.

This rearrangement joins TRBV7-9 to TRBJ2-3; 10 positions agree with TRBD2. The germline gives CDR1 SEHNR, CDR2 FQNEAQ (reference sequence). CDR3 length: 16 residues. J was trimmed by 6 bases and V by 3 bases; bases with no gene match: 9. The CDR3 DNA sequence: TGTGCCAGCAGCTTCCTTTCAGCGGGAGGGGCTGATACGCAGTATTTT. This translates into CASSFLSAGGADTQYF.

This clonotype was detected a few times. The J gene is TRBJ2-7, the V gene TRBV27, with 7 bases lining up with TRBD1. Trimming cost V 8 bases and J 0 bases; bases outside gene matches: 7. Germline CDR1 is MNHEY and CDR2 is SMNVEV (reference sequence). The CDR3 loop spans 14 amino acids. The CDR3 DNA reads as TGTGCCAGCGGGCCAAGGGGGCCCTCCTACGAGCAGTACTTC. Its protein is CASGPRGPSYEQYF.